The rows below give T cell receptor beta chains drawn from one sample of a study of cytomegalovirus exposure and HLA in healthy donors. The data were produced by immunoSEQ multiplex PCR, yet TCRdb's version contains in-frame clones alone and is incomplete. The sample shows about 400,000 clones, about nine tenths of them seen only once. The material sequenced was PBMCs. These TCRs come from a woman aged 18 to 35 in good health and CMV-seronegative. Both conserved end residues are part of each CDR3. A D gene is named only where the DNA matches it firmly. Clone size is stated in some rows and not others, as once, few, many or a class when expanded.

15 | TRBJ2-1 | . | TRBV28 | TRBD1 | CASSIRQGSYNEQFF | TGTGCCAGCAGTATCCGACAGGGCTCCTACAATGAGCAGTTCTTC
16 | TRBJ2-1 | . | TRBV13 | . | CASSSLLGGRHYEQFF | TGTGCCAGCAGCTCCCTACTTGGCGGGCGCCATTATGAGCAGTTCTTC
18 | TRBJ2-2 | once | TRBV7-3 | TRBD2 | CASSLRTSGGSSTGELFF | TGTGCCAGCAGTCTCCGGACTAGCGGAGGATCGAGCACCGGGGAGCTGTTTTTT
15 | TRBJ1-1 | . | TRBV28 | TRBD1 | CASSPTTGGGPEAFF | TGTGCCAGCAGTCCGACGACAGGGGGAGGCCCTGAAGCTTTCTTT
13 | TRBJ2-5 | . | TRBV6-6 | . | CASSYAEKETQYF | TGTGCCAGCAGTTACGCGGAAAAAGAGACCCAGTACTTC
15 | TRBJ2-7 | . | TRBV7-9 | TRBD2 | CASSLRTSGAYEQYF | TGTGCCAGCAGCTTAAGGACTAGCGGTGCCTACGAGCAGTACTTC
11 | TRBJ2-7 | . | TRBV9 | . | CASSVDGEQYF | TGTGCCAGCAGCGTAGACGGCGAGCAGTACTTC
15 | TRBJ2-2 | . | TRBV7-2 | . | CASSPVRRDTGELFF | TGTGCCAGCAGCCCGGTTCGGCGGGACACCGGGGAGCTGTTTTTT
15 | TRBJ1-4 | . | TRBV27 | TRBD1 | CASRSDRASNEKLFF | TGTGCCAGCAGATCGGACAGGGCATCTAATGAAAAACTGTTTTTT
15 | TRBJ2-1 | once | TRBV5-1 | . | CASSRGTGTPNEQFF | TGCGCCAGCTCGAGGGGGACCGGGACCCCTAATGAGCAGTTCTTC
11 | TRBJ1-1 | . | TRBV29-1 | . | CSVDTGGKAFF | TGCAGCGTGGATACGGGGGGTAAGGCTTTCTTT
15 | TRBJ2-1 | . | TRBV7-9 | TRBD2 | CASIRGTSEYNEQFF | TGTGCCAGCATTAGGGGGACTAGCGAATACAATGAGCAGTTCTTC
18 | TRBJ2-5 | . | TRBV14 | TRBD2 | CASSQDPDAGGPTGTQYF | TGTGCCAGCAGCCAAGATCCTGATGCGGGGGGACCGACTGGGACCCAGTACTTC
14 | TRBJ2-1 | . | TRBV19 | TRBD2 | CASSPGTTHNEQFF | TGTGCCAGTAGTCCCGGGACTACCCACAATGAGCAGTTCTTC
19 | TRBJ2-1 | . | TRBV6-1 | TRBD2 | CASSEIAGGASYLDNEQFF | TGTGCCAGCAGTGAAATAGCGGGGGGCGCCTCTTATCTCGACAATGAGCAGTTCTTC
12 | TRBJ2-1 | . | TRBV9 | . | CASSPVIDEQFF | TGTGCCAGCAGCCCCGTAATCGATGAGCAGTTCTTC
12 | TRBJ1-2 | once | TRBV28 | . | CASSLRGGGYTF | TGTGCCAGCAGTTTAAGGGGGGGTGGCTACACCTTC
17 | TRBJ1-1 | . | TRBV7-9 | TRBD1 | CASSWGLGGTENTEAFF | TGTGCCAGCAGTTGGGGGTTAGGGGGCACAGAGAACACTGAAGCTTTCTTT
15 | TRBJ2-7 | . | TRBV7-2 | TRBD2 | CASSFGLAGGNEQYF | TGTGCCAGCAGCTTCGGACTAGCGGGAGGTAACGAGCAGTACTTC
18 | TRBJ2-5 | once | TRBV7-9 | . | CASSTPEDRDNYQETQYF | TGTGCCAGCAGCACCCCGGAGGACCGGGACAATTACCAAGAGACCCAGTACTTC
15 | TRBJ2-2 | . | TRBV9 | TRBD2 | CASSVAGGGTGELFF | TGTGCCAGCAGCGTAGCGGGAGGAGGAACCGGGGAGCTGTTTTTT
15 | TRBJ1-2 | few | TRBV2 | TRBD1 | CASSDQTGLMDGYTF | TGTGCCAGCAGTGACCAGACAGGGTTGATGGATGGCTACACCTTC
15 | TRBJ1-1 | . | TRBV7-9 | . | CASSFSPRANTEAFF | TGTGCCAGCAGCTTCTCCCCAAGAGCGAACACTGAAGCTTTCTTT
12 | TRBJ2-1 | . | TRBV2 | TRBD1 | CATEITGQGAFF | TGTGCCACAGAAATAACGGGACAGGGTGCGTTCTTC
14 | TRBJ2-3 | . | TRBV27 | TRBD1 | CASRGQGITDTQYF | TGTGCCAGCCGAGGACAGGGTATCACAGATACGCAGTATTTT
14 | TRBJ2-3 | . | TRBV9 | . | CASSLPYPTDTQYF | TGTGCCAGCAGCCTACCATACCCCACAGATACGCAGTATTTT
14 | TRBJ1-2 | once | TRBV5-8 | . | CASSYSGEVHGYTF | TGTGCCAGCAGCTATTCAGGGGAAGTTCATGGCTACACCTTC
11 | TRBJ1-2 | . | TRBV28 | TRBD1 | CASKGTDGYTF | TGTGCCAGCAAAGGGACAGATGGCTACACCTTC
17 | TRBJ2-7 | . | TRBV29-1 | TRBD2 | CSVGRGTSGQGLYEQYF | TGCAGCGTTGGGCGGGGGACTAGCGGGCAGGGGCTCTACGAGCAGTACTTC
17 | TRBJ1-3 | . | TRBV4-1 | TRBD1 | CASSQGPAGQAGNTIYF | TGCGCCAGCAGCCAAGGTCCAGCGGGACAGGCCGGAAACACCATATATTTT
16 | TRBJ2-3 | . | TRBV27 | TRBD2 | CASSPPSRGVWGTQYF | TGTGCCAGCAGTCCCCCCTCCCGGGGGGTGTGGGGTACGCAGTATTTT
13 | TRBJ1-2 | . | TRBV11-2 | . | CASSFRDIYGYTF | TGTGCCAGCAGCTTCAGGGACATCTATGGCTACACCTTC
16 | TRBJ2-2 | . | TRBV9 | TRBD2 | CASSPTSGGVTGELFF | TGTGCCAGCAGCCCCACTAGCGGGGGGGTAACCGGGGAGCTGTTTTTT
12 | TRBJ1-1 | . | TRBV29-1 | . | CSVDYSQAEAFF | TGCAGCGTTGATTACTCACAGGCTGAAGCTTTCTTT
14 | TRBJ2-7 | . | TRBV11-2 | TRBD2 | CASSPGLAGREQYF | TGTGCCAGCAGCCCAGGACTAGCGGGGAGGGAGCAGTACTTC
11 | TRBJ1-1 | few | TRBV28 | . | CASRAGRGAFF | TGTGCCAGCAGGGCAGGGAGGGGAGCTTTCTTT
14 | TRBJ1-1 | . | TRBV7-9 | TRBD1 | CASSEGQDNTEAFF | TGTGCCAGCAGCGAGGGACAGGACAACACTGAAGCTTTCTTT
14 | TRBJ1-1 | . | TRBV6-5 | . | CASSYNQRRTEAFF | TGTGCCAGCAGTTACAACCAGCGACGGACTGAAGCTTTCTTT
12 | TRBJ2-7 | few | TRBV5-1 | . | CASSFVADEQYF | TGCGCCAGCAGCTTCGTAGCGGACGAGCAGTACTTC
14 | TRBJ1-1 | few | TRBV7-8 | . | CASSFGGRNTEAFF | TGTGCCAGCAGCTTCGGGGGGAGGAACACTGAAGCTTTCTTT
13 | TRBJ2-7 | . | TRBV2 | TRBD1 | CASSGQGVYEQYF | TGTGCCAGCAGCGGACAGGGGGTCTACGAGCAGTACTTC
15 | TRBJ1-4 | . | TRBV27 | TRBD1 | CASSPRQGIYEKLFF | TGTGCCAGCAGTCCGCGACAGGGGATTTATGAAAAACTGTTTTTT
16 | TRBJ2-5 | . | TRBV27 | . | CASSLWGREIGETQYF | TGTGCCAGCAGTTTATGGGGGCGGGAGATAGGAGAGACCCAGTACTTC
11 | TRBJ1-1 | . | TRBV6-5 | . | CASGRVTEAFF | TGTGCCTCGGGCAGGGTCACTGAAGCTTTCTTT
14 | TRBJ2-4 | once | TRBV28 | . | CASSLAQTKNIQYF | TGTGCCAGCAGTTTGGCCCAGACCAAAAACATTCAGTACTTC
14 | TRBJ1-2 | . | TRBV27 | . | CASSLKGQGNGYTF | TGTGCCAGCAGTTTAAAAGGGCAGGGAAATGGCTACACCTTC
15 | TRBJ1-2 | . | TRBV28 | TRBD1 | CASSKPGGEWYGYTF | TGTGCCAGCAGCAAACCAGGGGGTGAATGGTATGGCTACACCTTC
15 | TRBJ1-1 | . | TRBV4-1 | TRBD1 | CASSRRTGGNTEAFF | TGCGCCAGCAGCCGAAGGACAGGGGGCAACACTGAAGCTTTCTTT
15 | TRBJ2-7 | . | TRBV13 | TRBD2 | CASSFGTSATYEQYF | TGTGCCAGCAGCTTTGGGACTAGCGCCACCTACGAGCAGTACTTC
16 | TRBJ2-6 | . | TRBV30 | TRBD1 | CAWSGTGESGANVLTF | TGTGCCTGGAGCGGGACAGGGGAATCTGGGGCCAACGTCCTGACTTTC
13 | TRBJ1-1 | . | TRBV2 | TRBD1 | CASGQGGGTEAFF | TGTGCCAGCGGACAGGGAGGGGGCACTGAAGCTTTCTTT
12 | TRBJ1-2 | many | TRBV11-2 | . | CASSFETANYTF | TGTGCCAGCAGCTTTGAGACAGCCAACTACACCTTC
16 | TRBJ2-7 | . | TRBV6-6 | TRBD2 | CASRPTSGVLSYEQYF | TGTGCCAGCAGACCAACTAGCGGGGTCTTATCCTACGAGCAGTACTTC
15 | TRBJ2-1 | once | TRBV7-2 | TRBD2 | CASSLGGGRAGEQFF | TGTGCCAGCAGCTTAGGAGGCGGGAGGGCCGGGGAGCAGTTCTTC
14 | TRBJ1-1 | once | TRBV2 | TRBD1 | CASSGPGGRTEAFF | TGTGCCAGCAGTGGGCCAGGGGGTAGGACTGAAGCTTTCTTT